A single sample gave rise to the 28 T cell receptor beta chains below, sequenced in a study. TCRdb called the 5' RACE reads again in MiXCR, with one record for every CDR3 protein. The data contain roughly 38,000 distinct CDR3 sequences, 15% to 20% of them singletons. Input material: naive CD4+ T cells sorted from a lymph node. Subset given: naive CD4+ T cells, CD4+CD45RA+CD25-. The receptor source for this set is a female donor with breast cancer.

This clonotype has ten or more counts. The chain joins TRBV6-2 or TRBV6-3 to TRBJ2-1, with 7 nucleotides matching TRBD2. The ends lost 7 bases at V and 8 bases at J; junction bases unmatched: 8. The length of the CDR3 is 13 residues. CDR1 is MNHEY and CDR2 is SVGEGT in the germline V gene. The CDR3 loop is CASKKRAGDEQFF. As DNA, the CDR3 is TGTGCCAGCAAAAAACGGGCGGGGGATGAGCAGTTCTTC.

The J gene is TRBJ2-7, the V gene TRBV4-2; D perhaps matches TRBD2 (5 bases). CDR1 is LGHNA and CDR2 is YNFKEQ in the germline V gene. V lost 0 bases and J lost 8, with 14 bases in between. The CDR3 is made up of 14 amino acids. Written as DNA, the CDR3 is TGTGCCAGCAGCCAAGACGTTTCTCGGGAACAGCAGTACTTC. Its translation is CASSQDVSREQQYF.

In its sample, this clonotype ranks as medium-sized. J is TRBJ1-5 and V is TRBV6-2 or TRBV6-3; TRBD1 agrees at 9 bases. Germline CDR1 MNHEY, CDR2 SVGEGT. The CDR3 consists of 14 residues. The trim removed 4 bases at V and 2 bases at J, leaving 0 bases unmatched. The CDR3 loop is CASSWTGGNQPQHF. The DNA for the CDR3 is TGTGCCAGCAGTTGGACAGGGGGCAATCAGCCCCAGCATTTT.

This clonotype was counted between two and nine times. The V call is TRBV7-6, the J call TRBJ2-3, with D tentatively TRBD1 (5 bases). With 3 bases removed from V and 1 base from J, the gap between germline ends came to 11 bases. Germline V lookup: CDR1 SGHVS, CDR2 FNYEAQ. CDR3 size: 15 residues. The CDR3 spells CASSLGPAGTDTQYF. The CDR3 DNA reads TGTGCCAGCAGCTTGGGGCCCGCCGGCACAGATACGCAGTATTTT.

This clonotype is judged medium-sized. The chain uses TRBV9 and TRBJ1-5; TRBD1 agrees at 7 bases. The J segment lost 3 bases and the V segment lost 0 bases, leaving 3 bases of the junction unmatched. The CDR3 is made up of 15 amino acids. The germline CDR1 and CDR2 sequences are SGDLS and YYNGEE. DNA of the CDR3: TGTGCCAGCAGCGTAGGACAGGGAGACAATCAGCCCCAGCATTTT. Encoded protein: CASSVGQGDNQPQHF.

This clonotype was observed a few times. The chain uses TRBV5-1 and TRBJ2-5; tentatively, D is TRBD2 (6 bases). Germline V gene lookup returns CDR1 SGHRS and CDR2 YFSETQ. Trimming cost V 4 bases and J 2 bases, with 12 bases left between them. The CDR3 sequence is 14 residues long. DNA for the CDR3: TGCGCCAGCAGCCCACGGACTACTCAAGAGACCCAGTACTTC. It codes for CASSPRTTQETQYF.

This clonotype was recorded many times. The V call is TRBV5-1, the J call TRBJ1-1; D ambiguous. V was pared by 2 bases and J by 1 base, with 9 bases between. This CDR3 is built from 14 residues. Per germline, CDR1 SGHRS and CDR2 YFSETQ. The CDR3, as DNA: TGCGCCAGCAGCTTAAACTCGGCGAACACTGAAGCTTTCTTT. Translating it yields CASSLNSANTEAFF.

This clonotype was seen a handful of times. The J gene is TRBJ2-7, the V gene TRBV5-6; D remains ambiguous. This CDR3 is built from 12 residues. CDR1 SGHDT and CDR2 YYEEEE come from the germline V gene. Trimming left V 0 bases short and J 6 bases short, with 7 bases between. This CDR3 reads CASSLELSEQYF. The CDR3 coding sequence is TGTGCCAGCAGCTTGGAACTCTCCGAGCAGTACTTC.

This clonotype was observed a handful of times. V gene TRBV5-1 combines with J gene TRBJ2-4; 7 bases are a match to TRBD1. This CDR3 is 13 amino acids long. Germline V gives CDR1 SGHRS, CDR2 YFSETQ. The trim removed 7 bases at V and 6 bases at J, leaving 7 bases unmatched. The CDR3 DNA follows: TGCGCCAGCCCGAACCGGGACAGAAACATTCAGTACTTC. Protein product: CASPNRDRNIQYF.

Only a few counts were recorded for this clonotype. J is TRBJ2-7 and V is TRBV24-1; 8 positions agree with TRBD1. The V gene end was trimmed by 4 bases and the J gene end by 4 bases; junction bases not matched to a gene: 5. The CDR3 runs to 14 residues. CDR1 and CDR2 (germline): KGHDR, SFDVKD. As DNA, the CDR3 is TGTGCCACCAGTGACTCTGACAGGGGATACGAGCAGTACTTC. Its protein is CATSDSDRGYEQYF.

The chain couples TRBV24-1 to TRBJ2-1; D perhaps matches TRBD2 (5 bases). This CDR3 has 16 residues. In germline, CDR1 is KGHDR, CDR2 SFDVKD. Trimming removed 5 bases at V and 2 bases at J, with 15 bases between. The CDR3 DNA reads as TGTGCCACCAGTGGAAACGGGGTATTGACCTACAATGAGCAGTTCTTC. Its protein product is CATSGNGVLTYNEQFF.

V is TRBV20-1 and J is TRBJ2-1; unclear D gene. The CDR3 covers 11 residues. Germline V gene sequence: CDR1 DFQATT, CDR2 SNEGSKA (reference sequence). V was pared by 6 bases and J by 7 bases, with 10 bases between. The chain's CDR3 is CSAGGSNEQFF. The DNA of the CDR3 is TGCAGTGCCGGCGGTAGTAATGAGCAGTTCTTC.

Concerning this clonotype: A read error may account for a junction end that differs from germline. V usage is TRBV5-1 and J usage is TRBJ1-1; tentatively, D is TRBD1 (5 bases). The CDR3 is 18 amino acids. Germline assignment: CDR1 SGHRS and CDR2 YFSETQ. The CDR3 region is CASSEDKARDFWNTEAYF. The DNA for the CDR3 is TGCGCCAGCAGCGAGGATAAAGCCAGGGATTTCTGGAACACTGAAGCTTACTTT. The full variable domain, its missing parts supplied by reference TRBV5-1 and TRBJ1-1, is KAGVTQTPRYLIKTRGQQVTLSCSPISGHRSVSWYQQTPGQGLQFLFEYFSETQRNKGNFPGRFSGRQFSNSRSEMNVSTLELGDSALYLCASSEDKARDFWNTEAYFGQGTRLTVV.

This clonotype showed up just a few times. The gene calls are TRBV7-8 and TRBJ2-1, with D tentatively TRBD2 (6 bases). Trimming removed 2 bases at V and 6 bases at J, with 11 bases between. Germline assignment: CDR1 SGHVS and CDR2 FQNEAQ. This CDR3 is built from 14 residues. For the CDR3, the DNA is TGTGCCAGCAGCTTAAGCGGGCTAAGCAATGAGCAGTTCTTC. This encodes CASSLSGLSNEQFF.

CDR3 sequence (DNA): TGTGCCAGCAGCTTAGAGGCACAGGGGAGCTCTGGGGCCAACGTCCTGACTTTC. This codes for CASSLEAQGSSGANVLTF. The chain links TRBV7-8 to TRBJ2-6; 7 nucleotides align to TRBD1. The CDR3 totals 18 residues. The V gene's germline CDR1 is SGHVS and CDR2 FQNEAQ. With V trimmed by 1 base and J by 0 bases, 6 bases remained unmatched. The entire variable domain, with the rest obtained from reference TRBV7-8 and TRBJ2-6, is as follows: GAGVSQSPRYKVAKRGQDVALRCDPISGHVSLFWYQQALGQGPEFLTYFQNEAQLDKSGLPSDRFFAERPEGSVSTLKIQRTQQEDSAVYLCASSLEAQGSSGANVLTFGAGSRLTVL.

As to this clonotype: One base away lies a much larger clone, so this may be a sequencing read error. The rearrangement links TRBV29-1 to TRBJ1-2, with 8 nucleotides matching TRBD1. The CDR3 runs 17 residues. V gave up 6 bases and J gave up 8 bases; unmatched junction bases: 23. Germline V gene data show CDR1 as SQVTM and CDR2 as ANQGSEA. CDR3 residues: CSVASGWTGLENMGYTF. The CDR3 DNA sequence: TGCAGCGTGGCCTCAGGCTGGACAGGGTTGGAGAATATGGGCTACACCTTC.

About this clonotype itself: One end of the junction fails to match germline, which may point to a read error. The chain recombines TRBV27 with TRBJ1-1; no clear D gene. This CDR3 region has 9 residues. Looked up from germline, CDR1 is MNHEY and CDR2 is SMNVEV (reference sequence). Here the CDR3 DNA reads TGCACCAGCAAGAGTGAAGCTTTCTTT. It specifies CTSKSEAFF.

V gene TRBV12-3 or TRBV12-4 combines with J gene TRBJ2-3, with D possibly matching TRBD2 (5 bases). This CDR3 is 12 amino acids long. The V end was cut by 7 bases, the J end by 7 bases, with 12 bases between. CDR3 coding DNA: TGTGCCAGCACCCTCACTAGGTATACGCAGTATTTT. As protein: CASTLTRYTQYF.

This clonotype was observed a few times. The gene calls are TRBV7-3 and TRBJ2-1; 11 nucleotides match TRBD2. Germline trimming cut 1 base from V and 8 bases from J; bases unmatched to any gene: 4. The CDR3 is 15 amino acids. Germline V lookup: CDR1 SGHTA, CDR2 FQGTGA. CDR3 in DNA: TGTGCCAGCAGCTTAATGGTTAGCGGGAGGGATGAGCAGTTCTTC. Protein sequence: CASSLMVSGRDEQFF. Full variable domain (rest looked up from reference TRBV7-3 and TRBJ2-1): GAGVSQTPSNKVTEKGKYVELRCDPISGHTALYWYRQSLGQGPEFLIYFQGTGAADDSGLPNDRFFAVRPEGSVSTLKIQRTERGDSAVYLCASSLMVSGRDEQFFGPGTRLTVL.

The chain employs TRBV7-3 and TRBJ2-5; 7 bases agree with TRBD1. CDR1 is SGHTA, CDR2 FQGTGA, per germline. This CDR3 contains 14 residues. The V gene end was trimmed by 5 bases and the J gene end by 5 bases; junction bases not matched to a gene: 8. The chain's CDR3 is CASSRNRGPETQYF. The DNA for the CDR3 is TGTGCCAGCAGCCGTAACAGGGGTCCGGAGACCCAGTACTTC. Looking up the rest from reference TRBV7-3 and TRBJ2-5 gives the full variable domain: GAGVSQTPSNKVTEKGKYVELRCDPISGHTALYWYRQSLGQGPEFLIYFQGTGAADDSGLPNDRFFAVRPEGSVSTLKIQRTERGDSAVYLCASSRNRGPETQYFGPGTRLLVL.

This clonotype was counted many times. The chain joins TRBV4-1 to TRBJ2-7; the D call may be TRBD1 or TRBD2 (6 bases each). The CDR3 is made up of 14 amino acids. V lost 4 bases and J lost 1, with 11 bases in between. Germline CDR1 is MGHRA and CDR2 is YSYEKL. For the CDR3, the DNA is TGCGCCAGCAGCCCAGGAGGGACATCCTACGAGCAGTACTTC. Translated: CASSPGGTSYEQYF.

This clonotype was seen many times. The rearrangement uses TRBV20-1 and TRBJ2-3; TRBD1 matches at 9 bases. V lost 6 bases and J lost 8; bases outside the gene matches: 12. CDR3 length: 14 residues. Germline lookup yields CDR1 DFQATT and CDR2 SNEGSKA (reference sequence). The CDR3 DNA sequence: TGCAGTGCCAGTAGAACAGGGGGCCGGAGTACGCAGTATTTT. As protein: CSASRTGGRSTQYF.

This clonotype was picked up many times. The chain has TRBV6-1 and TRBJ2-5; 8 bases are shared with TRBD1. The CDR3 contains 13 residues. Germline-derived CDR1 and CDR2 are MNHNS and SASEGT. The V and J ends lost 5 bases and 5 bases, in that order; junction bases with no gene match: 4. The CDR3 DNA is TGTGCCAGCAGTTTCGACAGGGGTGAGACCCAGTACTTC. This sequence encodes CASSFDRGETQYF.

By share, this clonotype counts as medium-sized. The chain joins TRBV7-3 to TRBJ2-1, with TRBD2 as a possible D gene (6 bases). The CDR3 covers 14 residues. CDR1 and CDR2 from the germline V gene are SGHTA and FQGTGA. Trimming took off 2 bases at V and 5 bases at J, with 10 bases between the two ends. The CDR3 coding sequence is TGTGCCAGCAGCTTAGGAGGGAGAAACAATGAGCAGTTCTTC. Translation gives CASSLGGRNNEQFF.

This clonotype was detected many times. This rearrangement joins TRBV20-1 to TRBJ1-5; D possibly corresponds to TRBD1 (6 bases). Deletions cut 5 bases from V and 7 bases from J, with 18 bases between. The CDR3 consists of 14 residues. Germline CDR1 is DFQATT and CDR2 is SNEGSKA (reference sequence). Written as DNA, the CDR3 is TGCAGTGCTTTGCCGGGACATATCGTCCAGCCCCAGCATTTT. Translating it yields CSALPGHIVQPQHF.

This clonotype has only a few counts. This rearrangement joins TRBV9 to TRBJ1-2; D gene uncertain. Germline CDR1 SGDLS, CDR2 YYNGEE. This CDR3 is 14 amino acids long. V shed 4 bases and J shed 6 bases, with 16 bases lying between them. In DNA, the CDR3 is TGTGCCAGCAGCCCAGTGGGGTCTCAGGATGGCTACACCTTC. Its translation is CASSPVGSQDGYTF.

The chain has TRBV29-1 and TRBJ1-4; the D gene is possibly TRBD1 (6 bases). Trimming cost V 3 bases and J 2 bases, with 10 bases left between them. The V gene's germline CDR1 is SQVTM and CDR2 ANQGSEA. This CDR3 contains 14 residues. The CDR3 nucleotides read TGCAGCGTTGAGGGTACAGGGACTAATGAAAAACTGTTTTTT. This sequence encodes CSVEGTGTNEKLFF.

This chain uses TRBV20-1 with TRBJ2-5; 7 bases align to TRBD2. The V segment lost 4 bases and the J segment 5 bases; nucleotides outside the gene matches: 1. CDR1 is DFQATT, CDR2 SNEGSKA, per germline (reference sequence). The CDR3 length is 11 residues. CDR3 sequence (DNA): TGCAGTGCTACCGGGGGGGAGACCCAGTACTTC. Translating gives CSATGGETQYF.